This TCR beta chain was sequenced in a study of cytomegalovirus exposure and HLA in healthy donors. Study details: Falling in the Caucasian-associated ancestry cluster were roughly 80% of some 400 genotyped donors.

Whole-study results and caveats: Across HLA loci, a later analysis found differing TCR association rates, with DRB1 most and HLA-C fewest. Most TCRs appeared rarely, but some public TCRs recurred in many donors.

Notes on this clone: The antigen remains unidentified.

PCR primers comprised 60 Vbeta and 13 Jbeta primers. Clones were read by immunoSEQ multiplex PCR, and TCRdb kept only the in-frame ones, dropping some. The specimen's table records about 200,000 clones. CDR1 and CDR2 (germline): SGHAT, FQNNGV. The ends were cut back, 5 bases at V and 12 bases at J, with 17 bases in the middle. CDR3 length: 12 residues. Healthy donors of bone marrow made up the group. The rearrangement links TRBV11-2 to TRBJ2-7, with a possible D match to TRBD2 (5 bases). This sequence was found in a woman aged 25 to 45 in good health and CMV-seropositive. Sequenced sample: PBMCs. Written as DNA, the CDR3 is TGTGCCAGCAGCCGCCTCCTGACCGAGGGGTACTTC. Encoded protein: CASSRLLTEGYF.